The subject of this entry is one T cell receptor beta chain. No cognate antigen has been identified for it. The record has no base qualities; no much larger clone is one base away. This entry is derived from a study of OX40 agonist ivuxolimab in advanced cancers. General notes on the study: Ivuxolimab was a fully human IgG2 agonistic monoclonal antibody targeting the costimulatory receptor OX40 (CD134). Intravenous ivuxolimab was administered to patients every 2 weeks at six dose levels: 0.01, 0.1, 0.3, 1.5, 3 and 10 mg/kg. Of the approximately 53 patients in dose escalation, about 20 had hepatocellular carcinoma, approximately 15 had melanoma, 9 had renal cell carcinoma and 9 had head and neck cancer. In the dose-escalation cohort, 70% to 85% of patients were male, and the mean age was approximately 60 years with a range of 23 to 79. Prior anti-PD-1, anti-PD-L1 or anti-CTLA-4 therapy was permitted, and checkpoint inhibitors had been received by less than 45% of dose-escalation patients. Partial responses were achieved by three dose-escalation patients, of whom one had hepatocellular carcinoma and two had cutaneous melanoma. The point of sequencing TCRbeta in the periphery was to test whether ivuxolimab changed TCR sequence diversity and drove clonal T-cell expansion. The monotherapy dose-escalation portion (N ≈ 57 patients) of the phase I ivuxolimab trial is reported in the paper. Overall study results and their limits: At doses of 0.1 to 3.0 mg/kg, clonal expansion of both CD4+ and CD8+ T cells in blood was seen between baseline and week 6. Low levels of normalized T-cell clonal expansion were also shown by some nonresponding patients. In partial responders in the 0.1-3.0 mg/kg groups, normalized peripheral clonal expansion was found to be among the lowest, especially among CD8+ T cells. After ivuxolimab, expanded clones were on average more numerous among CD8+ T cells than among CD4+ T cells. Which antigens the clonally expanded peripheral T cells were specific for was not determined.

Patients with a history of autoimmune disease or receiving systemic immunosuppression were excluded from the trial. Peripheral blood for TCR sequencing was collected from all dose cohorts at baseline, on cycle 4 day 1, and on cycle 7 day 1. The samples were taken from a phase I, first-in-human, multicenter, open-label dose-escalation trial of ivuxolimab. Adults with locally advanced or metastatic melanoma, renal cell, hepatocellular, or head and neck squamous cell carcinoma were enrolled in the trial. CD4+ and CD8+ T cells were sorted separately from peripheral blood before TCR sequencing. To sequence the TCRbeta CDR3 region, genomic DNA was isolated from the sorted cells. The immunoSEQ Assay was used for sequencing of TCRbeta CDR3 regions. TCRdb provides this immuneACCESS table in a form limited to in-frame rearrangements. Some clones are lacking; in checked studies, under half of them reflect an unresolved V gene, and why the rest are absent is not known. A total of around 19,000 clones appear in this sample, roughly 73% of them only once. The top ten hold 26% of the sample.

The CDR3 goes from the cysteine to the phenylalanine over 19 residues. The retained sequence is limited to the CDR3, 57 bases, with the frame set at the first base. V is cut back by 2 bases and J by 7 bases, with 18 bases in the junction unmatched. From a lookup of the germline V gene, CDR1 and CDR2 are SNHLY and FYNNEI. Sequencing was performed on CD4+ or CD8+ T cells sorted from blood, taken in a trial of the OX40 agonist ivuxolimab. The sequence came from an adult with an advanced solid tumor such as melanoma, head and neck, liver or kidney cancer. This receptor chain uses TRBV2 and TRBJ2-5, with TRBD2 identical over 11 junction bases. CDR3 region: CASSEQGLAERPQDGTQYF. The DNA sequence is TGTGCCAGCAGTGAACAGGGACTAGCGGAACGCCCCCAAGATGGGACCCAGTACTTC.